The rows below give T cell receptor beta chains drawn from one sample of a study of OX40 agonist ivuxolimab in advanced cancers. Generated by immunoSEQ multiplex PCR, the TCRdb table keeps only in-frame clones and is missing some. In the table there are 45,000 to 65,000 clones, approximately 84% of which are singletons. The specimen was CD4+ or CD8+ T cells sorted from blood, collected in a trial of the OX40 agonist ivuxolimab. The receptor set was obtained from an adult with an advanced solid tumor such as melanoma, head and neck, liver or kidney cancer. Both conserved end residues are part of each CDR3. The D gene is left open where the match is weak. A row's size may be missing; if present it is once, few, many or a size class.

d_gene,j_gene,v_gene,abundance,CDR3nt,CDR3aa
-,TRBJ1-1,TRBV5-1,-,TGCGCCAGCAATCAAGGCTACATGAACACTGAAGCTTTCTTT,CASNQGYMNTEAFF
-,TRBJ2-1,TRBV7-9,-,TGTGCCAGCAGCTTAGGGTCAGGCTTTGAGCAGTTCTTC,CASSLGSGFEQFF
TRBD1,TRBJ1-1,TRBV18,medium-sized,TGTGCCAGCTCAAATACAGGGGGGAACACTGAAGCTTTCTTT,CASSNTGGNTEAFF
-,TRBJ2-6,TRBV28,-,TGTGCCAGCTTATCATCTGGGGCCAACGTCCTGACTTTC,CASLSSGANVLTF
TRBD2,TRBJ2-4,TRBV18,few,TGTGCCAGCTCGGCAGCGGGGTCACGTCAGTACTTC,CASSAAGSRQYF
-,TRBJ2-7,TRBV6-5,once,TGTGCCAGCTCCCCGGTTGGATCCTACGAGCAGTACTTC,CASSPVGSYEQYF
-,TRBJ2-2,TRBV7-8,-,TGTGCCAGCAGCCTCGGGACGGCGAACACCGGGGAGCTGTTTTTT,CASSLGTANTGELFF
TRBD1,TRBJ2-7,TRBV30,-,TGTGCCTGGAAGGACAGGGGCGCCTACGAGCAGTACTTC,CAWKDRGAYEQYF
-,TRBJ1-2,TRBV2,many,TGTGCCAGTCGACAGGATTCGAACTATGGCTACACCTTC,CASRQDSNYGYTF
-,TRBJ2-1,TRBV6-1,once,TGTGCCAGCAGTGAATTCGGGAGCGTAACCTACAATGAGCAGTTCTTC,CASSEFGSVTYNEQFF
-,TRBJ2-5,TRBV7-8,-,TGTGCCAGCAGCCCGACCCCTCCCGCGGAGACCCAGTACTTC,CASSPTPPAETQYF
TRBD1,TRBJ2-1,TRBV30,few,TGTGCCTTCCTTAGACAGGGATCCTACAATGAGCAGTTCTTC,CAFLRQGSYNEQFF
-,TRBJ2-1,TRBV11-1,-,-,CASSFGQGARFF
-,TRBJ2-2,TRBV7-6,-,TGTGCCAGCAGCCCAGGGAACACCGGGGAGCTGTTTTTT,CASSPGNTGELFF
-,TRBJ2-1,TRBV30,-,TGTGCCTGGGGCGCCAGCGAGCAGTTCTTC,CAWGASEQFF
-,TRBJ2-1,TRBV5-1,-,TGCGCCAGCAGCCCGAAACAGGGGGGGTACAATGAGCAGTTCTTC,CASSPKQGGYNEQFF
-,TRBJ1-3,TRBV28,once,TGTGCCAGCGAAGGGGGGGCCTCTGGAAACACCATATATTTT,CASEGGASGNTIYF
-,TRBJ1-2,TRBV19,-,TGTGCCAGTAACACACGGGACCCCCGAGAGGGCTATGGCTACACCTTC,CASNTRDPREGYGYTF
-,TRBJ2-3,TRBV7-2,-,TGTGCCAGCAGCTTAGCTGCAGGGTCAAATACGCAGTATTTT,CASSLAAGSNTQYF
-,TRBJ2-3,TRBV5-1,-,TGCGCCAGCAGCCGTGGGGATAGCACAGATACGCAGTATTTT,CASSRGDSTDTQYF
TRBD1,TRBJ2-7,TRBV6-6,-,TGTGCCAGCAGTGCTCAGGGGGCGAGGGAGCAGTACTTC,CASSAQGAREQYF
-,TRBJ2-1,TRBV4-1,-,TGCGCCAGCAGCCAAGATAAGGGGACTCCCCTACCCTACAATGAGCAGTTCTTC,CASSQDKGTPLPYNEQFF
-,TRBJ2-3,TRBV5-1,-,TGCGCCAGCAGCTTGGAGCCGGGTATCTCGGCAGATACGCAGTATTTT,CASSLEPGISADTQYF
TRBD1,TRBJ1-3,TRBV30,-,TGTGCCTCCCGACAGGGCGGCTCTGGAAACACCATATATTTT,CASRQGGSGNTIYF
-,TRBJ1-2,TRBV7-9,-,TGTGCCAGCAGCTTACGGACCCCTTTTAACTATGGCTACACCTTC,CASSLRTPFNYGYTF
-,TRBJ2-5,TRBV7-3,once,TGTGCCAGCAGCTTAACTGGGAGGGGGGCGGAGACCCAGTACTTC,CASSLTGRGAETQYF
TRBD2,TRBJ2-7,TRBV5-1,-,TGCGCCAGCAGCTTTACGGGAGGGTCCGCCGAGCAGTACTTC,CASSFTGGSAEQYF
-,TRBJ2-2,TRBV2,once,TGTGCCAGCAAGAGGGACTTTACCGGGGAGCTGTTTTTT,CASKRDFTGELFF
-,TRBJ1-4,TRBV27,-,TGTGCCAGCAGAAATCGCGGGGGTGAAAAACTGTTTTTT,CASRNRGGEKLFF
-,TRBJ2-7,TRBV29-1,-,TGCAGCGTCGGGTCCAGGGGAGCCTACGAGCAGTACTTC,CSVGSRGAYEQYF
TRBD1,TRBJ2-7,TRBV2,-,TGTGCCAGCGGTCGGGGACAGACCTACGAGCAGTACTTC,CASGRGQTYEQYF
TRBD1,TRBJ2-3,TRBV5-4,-,TGTGCCAGCAGCTTGGTGGGACAGACCACAGATACGCAGTATTTT,CASSLVGQTTDTQYF
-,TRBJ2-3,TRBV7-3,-,TGTGCCAGCAGCTTTAGCAGGTCGCAGTATTTT,CASSFSRSQYF
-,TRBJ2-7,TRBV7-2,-,TGTGCCAGCACCCGGTTGACCGTGGGTTACGAGCAGTACTTC,CASTRLTVGYEQYF
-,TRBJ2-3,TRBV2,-,TGTGCCAGCAGGTCCCTAGCAACAGATACGCAGTATTTT,CASRSLATDTQYF
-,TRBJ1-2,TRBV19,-,TGTGCCAGTACCGGAACGGGCAGAAACTATGGCTACACCTTC,CASTGTGRNYGYTF
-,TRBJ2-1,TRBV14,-,TGTGCCAGCAGGCGAGGGAGCCGGGACAATGAGCAGTTCTTC,CASRRGSRDNEQFF
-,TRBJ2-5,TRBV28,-,TGTGCCAGCAGTTTCACGCCGGTCCAAGAGACCCAGTACTTC,CASSFTPVQETQYF
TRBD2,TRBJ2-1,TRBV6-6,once,TGTGCCAGCAGGACTAGCGGGAGCAAGCAGTTCTTC,CASRTSGSKQFF
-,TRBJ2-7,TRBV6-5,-,TGTGCCAGCAGATCCTCGTACGAGCAGTACTTC,CASRSSYEQYF
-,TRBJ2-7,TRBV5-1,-,TGCGCCAGCAGCTTGGAGAATACCTACGAGCAGTACTTC,CASSLENTYEQYF
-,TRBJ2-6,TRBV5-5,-,TGTGCCAGCAGCCCCGAGGGCGCGGGGAGCTCTGGGGCCAACGTCCTGACTTTC,CASSPEGAGSSGANVLTF
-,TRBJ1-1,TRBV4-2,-,TGTGCCAGCAGCCAAGCGGTGGCAGGGATGAACACTGAAGCTTTCTTT,CASSQAVAGMNTEAFF
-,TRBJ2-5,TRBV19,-,TGTGCCAGTAGTATCGGGGACACATGGAGGGAGACCCAGTACTTC,CASSIGDTWRETQYF
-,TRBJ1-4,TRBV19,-,TGTGCCAGTAGTCCCCGTGCGGCTCGAACGACTAATGAAAAACTGTTTTTT,CASSPRAARTTNEKLFF
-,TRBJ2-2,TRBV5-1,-,TGCGCCAGCAGCCCCTCGGGGTCGACCACCGGGGAGCTGTTTTTT,CASSPSGSTTGELFF
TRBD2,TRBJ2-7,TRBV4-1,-,TGCGCCAGCAGCCTTGGGGGGGGGAGCGGGAGCTACGAGCAGTACTTC,CASSLGGGSGSYEQYF
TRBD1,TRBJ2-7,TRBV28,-,TGTGCCAGCAGTCCGACTAGACAGGGGTGGGCCGAGCAGTACTTC,CASSPTRQGWAEQYF
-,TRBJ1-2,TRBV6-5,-,TGTGCCAGCAGTTTCCGACCGAACTATGGCTACACCTTC,CASSFRPNYGYTF
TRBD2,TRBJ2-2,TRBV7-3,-,TGTGCCAGCAGCTTTAGGTTGTCAATAGCGGGGAACACCGGGGAGCTGTTTTTT,CASSFRLSIAGNTGELFF
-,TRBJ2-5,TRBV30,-,TGTGCCTGGGGGTGGGGAGGTTTGGAGCGGAAAGAGACCCAGTACTTC,CAWGWGGLERKETQYF
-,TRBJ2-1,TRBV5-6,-,TGTGCCAGCAGCTTGGTAGTGGCGGCAAGCTCCTACAATGAGCAGTTCTTC,CASSLVVAASSYNEQFF
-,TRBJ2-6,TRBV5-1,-,TGCGCCAGCAGCTCGGGGGCTTACTCTGGGGCCAACGTCCTGACTTTC,CASSSGAYSGANVLTF
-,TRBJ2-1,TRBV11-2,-,TGTGCCAGCAGCCTCTTCGGACAGTCCTACAATGAGCAGTTCTTC,CASSLFGQSYNEQFF
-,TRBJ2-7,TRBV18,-,TGTGCCAGCTCTCCGGCCGCCAACTACGAGCAGTACTTC,CASSPAANYEQYF
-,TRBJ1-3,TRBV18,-,TGTGCCAGCTCACAGCCCGGGAACAGGGAAGGAAACACCATATATTTT,CASSQPGNREGNTIYF
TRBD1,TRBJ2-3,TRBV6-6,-,TGTGCCAGCAGACAACAGGGGGACACAGATACGCAGTATTTT,CASRQQGDTDTQYF